The 19 T cell receptor beta chains below were found in one sample sequenced in a study of blood T cell repertoires in COVID-19. Profiled with immunoSEQ multiplex PCR; TCRdb holds only in-frame clones, not every one. The profile shows a few hundred thousand clones, roughly 90% of them singletons. What was sequenced was PBMCs or T cells enriched from blood (not recorded which). The receptor set was obtained from a woman younger than 45 who had recovered from COVID-19.

The table lists this clone with a count of one. The chain uses TRBV28 and TRBJ1-2; D remains unclear. The germline V gene encodes CDR1 MDHEN and CDR2 SYDVKM. The ends were cut back, 7 bases at V and 4 bases at J, with 22 bases in the middle. The CDR3 covers 16 residues. CDR3 sequence reads: CASTPAWQARTYGYTF. CDR3 DNA sequence: TGTGCCAGCACCCCCGCCTGGCAGGCGCGAACCTATGGCTACACCTTC.

The gene calls are TRBV2 and TRBJ2-1; TRBD2 agrees at 12 bases. The CDR3 has 17 residues. CDR1 and CDR2 (germline): SNHLY, FYNNEI. Trimming took 2 bases from V and 7 from J; bases not matched to a gene: 9. CDR3 residues: CASSERAASGRDNEQFF. As DNA, the CDR3 is TGTGCCAGCAGTGAAAGGGCGGCTAGCGGGAGGGATAATGAGCAGTTCTTC.

This clone was observed once. The rearrangement joins TRBV28 to TRBJ2-7; 8 bases map to TRBD1. This CDR3 region has 15 residues. V was clipped by 6 bases and J by 2 bases; unmatched bases: 9. CDR1 and CDR2 from the germline V gene are MDHEN and SYDVKM. The DNA of the CDR3 is TGTGCCAGCAGGCCGATCCAGGGGGCGACCTACGAGCAGTACTTC. Translating it yields CASRPIQGATYEQYF. The full variable domain, with the rest looked up from reference TRBV28 and TRBJ2-7, is DVKVTQSSRYLVKRTGEKVFLECVQDMDHENMFWYRQDPGLGLRLIYFSYDVKMKEKGDIPEGYSVSREKKERFSLILESASTNQTSMYLCASRPIQGATYEQYFGPGTRLTVT.

The CDR3 DNA follows: TGTGCCAGCTCACCGGGAGTTTACTCTGGAAACACCATATATTTT. As protein: CASSPGVYSGNTIYF. The rearrangement uses TRBV18 and TRBJ1-3; D remains ambiguous. The germline CDR1 and CDR2 sequences are KGHSH and LQKENI. The CDR3 loop spans 15 amino acids. V was pared by 3 bases and J by 0 bases, with 9 bases between.

The chain has TRBV4-1 and TRBJ1-2; the D gene is possibly TRBD1 (6 bases). Germline V gene lookup returns CDR1 MGHRA and CDR2 YSYEKL. This CDR3 spans 14 amino acids. The V and J ends lost 5 bases and 6 bases respectively, with 16 bases between them. The CDR3 protein is CASSSLRGADGYTF. The CDR3 DNA follows: TGCGCCAGCAGCTCCCTGCGGGGGGCGGATGGCTACACCTTC.

The V gene is TRBV28, the J gene TRBJ1-2, with 10 bases identical to TRBD1. This CDR3 contains 14 residues. Germline trimming cut 5 bases from V and 4 bases from J; bases unmatched to any gene: 4. Germline-derived CDR1 and CDR2 are MDHEN and SYDVKM. Written as DNA, the CDR3 is TGTGCCAGCAGTCGACAGGGGGCAAGCTATGGCTACACCTTC. Translated, it gives CASSRQGASYGYTF.

The chain combines TRBV2 with TRBJ2-3; weak D call: TRBD2 (5 bases). The CDR3 contains 16 residues. V dropped 7 bases and J dropped 1 base, with 18 bases sitting between them. CDR1 and CDR2 (germline): SNHLY, FYNNEI. The DNA for the CDR3 is TGTGCCAGCACCTGGACCGGGAAAGACCGCACAGATACGCAGTATTTT. This codes for CASTWTGKDRTDTQYF.

The J gene is TRBJ2-3, the V gene TRBV2; 9 nucleotides agree with TRBD2. Unmatched junction bases numbered 7, after V lost 8 bases and J lost 4 bases. This CDR3 is 14 amino acids long. From germline, CDR1 is SNHLY and CDR2 FYNNEI. The CDR3 region is CASGRGLASDTQYF. CDR3 nucleotide sequence: TGTGCCAGCGGGCGGGGACTAGCCTCAGATACGCAGTATTTT.

This chain's CDR3 is CAISGDRGPNEQFF. CDR3 nucleotide sequence: TGTGCCATCAGCGGGGACAGGGGGCCCAATGAGCAGTTCTTC. The chain links TRBV10-3 to TRBJ2-1; TRBD1 matches 12 bases. CDR1 and CDR2 from the germline V gene are ENHRY and SYGVKD. The CDR3 spans 14 residues. Trimming cost V 6 bases and J 6 bases; bases outside gene matches: 3.

The chain uses TRBV2 and TRBJ1-2; the D is unclear. Germline CDR1 reads SNHLY; CDR2 reads FYNNEI. This CDR3 comprises 12 residues. V lost 8 bases and J lost 5, with 12 bases in between. The CDR3 spells CASSGGSYGYTF. Written as DNA, the CDR3 is TGTGCCAGCTCAGGAGGAAGTTATGGCTACACCTTC.

The chain is built from TRBV18 and TRBJ1-1, with TRBD1 as a possible D gene (6 bases). V was shortened by 9 bases and J by 4 bases, with 18 bases between the two germline ends. Germline V gene sequence: CDR1 KGHSH, CDR2 LQKENI. There are 14 residues in the CDR3. CDR3 sequence (DNA): TGTGCCAGTAAATACAGGGAAGACGGCACTGAAGCTTTCTTT. It yields the protein CASKYREDGTEAFF.

This clone was seen only a few times. The V call is TRBV6-5, the J call TRBJ1-1, with TRBD1 identical over 7 bases. CDR1 is MNHEY, CDR2 SVGAGI, per germline. V lost 6 bases, J lost 9 bases, and 4 bases stayed unmatched. The CDR3 consists of 11 residues. The CDR3 reads CASRRQGKAFF. For the CDR3, the DNA is TGTGCCAGCAGAAGACAGGGTAAAGCTTTCTTT.

This clone was detected a few times. The V gene is TRBV29-1, the J gene TRBJ1-2, with D perhaps TRBD1 (6 bases). This CDR3 region has 15 residues. V dropped 3 bases and J dropped 7 bases, with 21 bases sitting between them. The germline gives CDR1 SQVTM, CDR2 ANQGSEA. This CDR3 reads CSVDPSGGRGFGYTF. DNA for the CDR3: TGCAGCGTTGACCCCAGCGGTGGCAGGGGTTTTGGCTACACCTTC.

A few counts support this clone. This sequence joins TRBV27 and TRBJ2-5, with 7 positions matching TRBD2. After removal of 5 bases from V and 4 bases from J, the junction contained 7 bases not matched to a gene. Germline values: CDR1 MNHEY, CDR2 SMNVEV (reference sequence). This CDR3 contains 14 residues. CDR3 amino acids: CASSTRWEGETQYF. DNA for the CDR3: TGTGCCAGCAGTACCCGATGGGAGGGAGAGACCCAGTACTTC.

The rearrangement uses TRBV15 and TRBJ2-7; a possible D gene is TRBD1 (6 bases). Trimming left V 3 bases short and J 1 base short, with 16 bases between. CDR3 length: 16 residues. In germline, CDR1 is LNHNV, CDR2 YYDKDF (reference sequence). The CDR3 protein is CATSSNQGSTSYEQYF. In DNA, the CDR3 is TGTGCCACCAGCAGTAATCAGGGGTCGACTTCCTACGAGCAGTACTTC. The full variable domain, its missing parts supplied by reference TRBV15 and TRBJ2-7, is DAMVIQNPRYQVTQFGKPVTLSCSQTLNHNVMYWYQQKSSQAPKLLFHYYDKDFNNEADTPDNFQSRRPNTSFCFLDIRSPGLGDTAMYLCATSSNQGSTSYEQYFGPGTRLTVT.

The rearrangement links TRBV11-1 to TRBJ2-3, with 7 bases identical to TRBD2. CDR3 length: 15 amino acids. The V and J ends lost 5 bases and 3 bases, in that order; junction bases with no gene match: 8. CDR1 SGHAT and CDR2 FQDESV come from the germline V gene (reference sequence). CDR3 sequence reads: CASSTSGVETDTQYF. The CDR3 nucleotides are TGTGCCAGCAGCACCAGCGGGGTGGAGACAGATACGCAGTATTTT.

The rearrangement links TRBV5-1 to TRBJ2-7; 10 bases fit TRBD2. V gave up 5 bases and J gave up 4 bases; unmatched junction bases: 3. The CDR3 sequence is 13 residues long. CDR1 and CDR2 from the germline V gene are SGHRS and YFSETQ. Here the CDR3 DNA reads TGCGCCAGCAGACCTAGCGGGAGTTACGAGCAGTACTTC. It codes for CASRPSGSYEQYF.

J is TRBJ2-2 and V is TRBV7-2, with a weak D call TRBD2 (5 bases). Looked up from germline, CDR1 is SGHTA and CDR2 is FQGNSA. The V gene lost 0 bases and the J gene lost 0 bases, with 8 bases spanning the gap. This CDR3 has 16 amino acids. CDR3 coding DNA: TGTGCCAGCAGCTTAGCGGTCGGGGCGAACACCGGGGAGCTGTTTTTT. It translates to CASSLAVGANTGELFF.

The chain joins TRBV20-1 to TRBJ1-4; D uncertain. V was cut by 4 bases and J by 4 bases, with 4 bases left in between. CDR1 and CDR2 (germline): DFQATT, SNEGSKA (reference sequence). The CDR3 spans 11 residues. For the CDR3, the DNA is TGCAGTGCTACGTATAATGAAAAACTGTTTTTT. This translates into CSATYNEKLFF.